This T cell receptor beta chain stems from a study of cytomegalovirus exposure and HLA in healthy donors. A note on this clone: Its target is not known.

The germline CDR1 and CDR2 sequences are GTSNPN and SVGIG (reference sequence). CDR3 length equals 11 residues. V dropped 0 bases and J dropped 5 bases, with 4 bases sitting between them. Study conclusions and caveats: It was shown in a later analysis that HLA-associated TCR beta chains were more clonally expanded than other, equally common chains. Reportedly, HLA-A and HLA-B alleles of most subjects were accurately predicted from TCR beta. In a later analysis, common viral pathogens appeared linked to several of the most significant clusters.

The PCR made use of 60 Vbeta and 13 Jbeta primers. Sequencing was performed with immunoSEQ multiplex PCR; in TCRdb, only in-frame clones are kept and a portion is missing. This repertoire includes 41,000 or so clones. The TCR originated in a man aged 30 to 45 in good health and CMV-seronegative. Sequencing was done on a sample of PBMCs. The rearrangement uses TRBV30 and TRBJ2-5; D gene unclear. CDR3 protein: CAWSVAETQYF. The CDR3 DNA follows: TGTGCCTGGAGTGTTGCGGAGACCCAGTACTTC.